This T cell receptor (beta chain) stems from a study of T cell responses to AZD1222 COVID-19 vaccine listed by TCRdb under 2021. About the study as a whole: AZD1222 recipients with second doses at about 4 weeks or about 12 weeks were pooled, because spike-specific TCR depth and breadth did not differ between schedules. TCR sequencing covered roughly 230 trial participants: 200 to 220 given two doses of AZD1222 and 26 given two doses of MenACWY control vaccine. Enrollment into the trials was organized by age into subgroups of 18-55, 56-69 and 70-plus years, and those subgroups contained roughly 150, 30 and 60 TCR-sequenced participants, respectively. General conclusions and limits of the study: Reportedly, almost half of the unique spike-specific TCRs recognized epitopes lying outside the regions that are mutated in the B.1.351 and B.1.1.7 variants. A significant rise in spike-specific TCR breadth and depth was observed after two AZD1222 doses relative to day 0 and relative to MenACWY recipients. The whole spike protein was spanned by vaccine-associated CD4 TCRs, and dominant responses were seen in regions 160-218 and 743-854. Most participants were white British and females outnumbered males, and the authors suggested that clonal diversity may have been underestimated. Because no day 14 peak-response samples were available, the repertoires could be characterized only after the peak T cell response. In the small 56-69-year group, the increase in depth fell short of significance, most likely because of low power. Conclusions about previously exposed vaccinees are limited, since just five or six AZD1222 recipients were seropositive for SARS-CoV-2 at baseline.

V loses 2 bases, J loses 9 bases, and the germline ends lie 8 bases apart. The germline V gene yields SGHAT for CDR1 and FQNNGV for CDR2. The CDR3, from cysteine to phenylalanine, totals 12 residues. The CDR3 DNA has 36 bases and is translated from base 1. The sample's time point label, decoded: baseline before first vaccination. Vaccinee samples came from UK trials COV001 and COV002, including a single-blind randomized controlled phase 2/3 trial of AZD1222 (ChAdOx1 nCoV-19) in healthy adults. Trial participant PBMC samples were collected at day 0 and day 28 after the second dose for TCRbeta chain sequencing. The CDR3 regions of human TCRbeta chains were analyzed by immunosequencing. Turning to the authors' computational methods: TCRs in the repertoires were compared against a reference library of SARS-CoV-2-specific TCRs that had been generated with the MIRA antigen-specificity platform. Breadth meant the fraction of unique TCRs that were SARS-CoV-2-associated, whereas depth meant the fraction of total T cells that were SARS-CoV-2-associated. Using the MIRA data, every spike-specific TCR was mapped to the spike region that the TCR reacted to and assigned to either a CD4 or a CD8 class. Log10-transformed breadth and depth values were compared by one-way ANOVA with Sidak's multiple comparisons tests. TCRdb retrieved this table from immuneACCESS and kept in-frame rearrangements only. Not all clones are present; in checked studies, unresolved V genes account for under half, and no reason is known for the remainder. V, J and clone size derive from that table, while D and trimming were established from the DNA sequence. The sample table holds about 130,000 clones, of which 70% to 90% were seen once. Jointly, the top ten make up around 9.3% of the sample.

On this clone itself: Its antigen is still unknown. Within one base of it there is no much larger clone, and no base qualities were kept.

This TCR derives from an adult in good health. Sequences were derived from peripheral blood, sampled on day 0 of AZD1222 vaccination. The rearrangement combines TRBV11-2 with TRBJ2-1, with the D gene not clear enough to name. The DNA sequence reads TGTGCCAGCAGCTTACTCCCCTCTGAGCAGTTCTTC. This sequence encodes CASSLLPSEQFF.